The rows below give T cell receptor beta chains drawn from one sample of a study of regulatory T cells in long-lasting Graves disease. MiXCR, run by TCRdb on the multiplex PCR reads, gives a single entry per CDR3 protein. Found here are about 450,000 distinct CDR3 sequences, about 15% of them singletons; the top ten hold approximately 12%. These data were likewise used in another study, on T cells in Graves' hyperthyroidism and ophthalmopathy.

Source: peripheral blood mononuclear cells (PBMCs), taken at new diagnosis, from a patient treated with antithyroid drugs. The receptors shown here come from a woman under 40 with Graves disease. CDR3s include the opening cysteine and the closing phenylalanine or tryptophan. Fields, in order: D gene, V gene, clone size, CDR3 length, J gene, CDR3 protein, CDR3 DNA. D genes are given only for firm matches. Some rows have no size entry. The others give once, few or many, or a class for an expanded clone.

>.|TRBV4-3|.|15|TRBJ2-5
CASSQERRPQETQYF
TGCGCCAGCAGCCAAGAAAGGAGACCACAAGAGACCCAGTACTTC
>TRBD2|TRBV6-2/TRBV6-3|few|18|TRBJ2-3
CASSYSPGLAGGTDTQYF
TGTGCCAGCAGTTACTCCCCGGGACTAGCGGGAGGTACAGATACGCAGTATTTT
>.|TRBV30|.|13|TRBJ2-1
CASDGRSYNEQFF
TGTGCCTCGGACGGTCGCTCCTACAATGAGCAGTTCTTC
>.|TRBV20-1|once|13|TRBJ2-1
CSGRGSSYNAQFF
TGCAGTGGCAGGGGAAGCTCCTACAATGCGCAGTTCTTC
>.|TRBV6-1|few|19|TRBJ1-2
CASSELSGGGTGMPYGYTF
TGTGCCAGCAGTGAATTGAGTGGGGGAGGCACAGGGATGCCCTATGGCTACACCTTC
>.|TRBV20-1|.|12|TRBJ2-7
CSATRVTYEQYF
TGCAGTGCTACCAGGGTTACCTACGAGCAGTACTTC
>.|TRBV30|.|11|TRBJ2-2
CASIHTGELFF
TGTGCCTCTATCCACACCGGGGAGCTGTTTTTT
>.|TRBV27|many|14|TRBJ1-4
CASSLQGWSEKLFF
TGTGCCAGCAGTTTGCAGGGGTGGAGTGAAAAACTGTTTTTT
>TRBD1|TRBV6-5|many|17|TRBJ2-7
CASSYLRPGQGPYEQYF
TGTGCCAGCAGTTACTTACGACCGGGACAGGGACCGTACGAGCAGTACTTC
>TRBD2|TRBV20-1|many|14|TRBJ2-1
CSVNSGRRPNEQFF
TGCAGTGTTAATAGCGGGAGAAGGCCCAATGAGCAGTTCTTC
>TRBD2|TRBV7-2|many|17|TRBJ2-5
CASSLGRGLAVRETQYF
TGTGCCAGCAGCTTAGGGCGGGGACTAGCGGTCCGAGAGACCCAGTACTTC
>TRBD2|TRBV2|many|14|TRBJ2-7
CASAGEFTPYEQYF
TGTGCCAGCGCGGGGGAGTTTACTCCCTACGAGCAGTACTTC
>.|TRBV7-2|many|18|TRBJ1-5
CASSSKRSVDGSNQPQHF
TGTGCCAGCAGCTCAAAACGCAGCGTGGACGGTAGCAATCAGCCCCAGCATTTT
>TRBD2|TRBV27|many|14|TRBJ2-5
CASSPVAGGETQYF
TGTGCCAGCAGTCCAGTAGCGGGAGGGGAGACCCAGTACTTC
>.|TRBV20-1|.|15|TRBJ2-5
CSARRAGGPQETQYF
TGCAGTGCTAGACGGGCAGGGGGGCCCCAAGAGACCCAGTACTTC
>.|TRBV2|many|19|TRBJ1-1
CASSKANPSRADMNTEAFF
TGTGCCAGCAGTAAGGCAAATCCCTCCCGTGCCGACATGAACACTGAAGCTTTCTTT
>TRBD2|TRBV6-1|few|16|TRBJ2-7
CASSFEAGGFPYEQYF
TGTGCCAGCAGCTTCGAAGCGGGGGGGTTTCCCTACGAGCAGTACTTC
>.|TRBV28|many|14|TRBJ2-4
CASSLRGAKNIQYF
TGTGCCAGCAGTTTAAGGGGAGCCAAAAACATTCAGTACTTC
>.|TRBV27|many|15|TRBJ1-1
CASSLRPSQSTEAFF
TGTGCCAGCAGTTTGAGACCGTCCCAGAGCACTGAAGCTTTCTTT
>TRBD2|TRBV14|.|16|TRBJ2-5
CAISPRGLAGVETQYF
TGTGCCATCAGCCCACGGGGACTAGCGGGAGTAGAGACCCAGTACTTC
>.|TRBV20-1|many|14|TRBJ2-3
CSARGWGDTDTQYF
TGCAGTGCTAGAGGGTGGGGGGACACAGATACGCAGTATTTT
>.|TRBV5-1|.|13|TRBJ2-7
CASSQDYLWEQYF
TGCGCCAGCAGCCAGGACTACCTCTGGGAGCAGTACTTC
>.|TRBV7-2|many|15|TRBJ1-2
CASSLAARGNYGYTF
TGTGCCAGCAGCTTAGCTGCCCGGGGGAACTATGGCTACACCTTC
>.|TRBV3-1|many|16|TRBJ2-1
CASKGGERLGINEQFF
TGTGCCAGCAAAGGAGGGGAAAGACTAGGTATCAATGAGCAGTTCTTC
>.|TRBV7-9|many|14|TRBJ1-5
CASSSPGSNQPQHF
TGTGCCAGCAGCTCCCCCGGGAGCAATCAGCCCCAGCATTTT
>.|TRBV5-1|many|17|TRBJ2-3
CASSLASGGRSTDTQYF
TGCGCCAGCAGCTTGGCCTCCGGGGGGCGTAGCACAGATACGCAGTATTTT
>.|TRBV19|many|12|TRBJ1-1
CASSILNTEAFF
TGTGCCAGTAGTATTCTCAACACTGAAGCTTTCTTT
>.|TRBV20-1|many|13|TRBJ2-5
CSARGGIQETQYF
TGCAGTGCTAGAGGAGGTATCCAAGAGACCCAGTACTTC
>.|TRBV29-1|few|14|TRBJ1-5
CSVLITGSREPQHF
TGCAGCGTACTTATTACGGGCTCCCGGGAGCCCCAGCATTTT